A selection of T cell receptor beta chains follows, all from one sample in a study of T cells in Graves' hyperthyroidism and ophthalmopathy. TCRdb re-called the multiplex PCR reads with MiXCR, one entry per CDR3 protein. Of about 570,000 distinct CDR3 sequences detected, around 42% appear once; the ten largest clones hold around 17%. Sequenced sample: peripheral blood or thyroid tissue (not recorded which). The source is an adult woman with Graves' disease, either hyperthyroidism or ophthalmopathy (not recorded which). Both conserved end residues are part of each CDR3.

v_call: TRBV20-1
j_call: TRBJ2-5
cdr3_aa: CSAFGTSGETQYF

v_call: TRBV12-3/TRBV12-4
j_call: TRBJ1-1
cdr3_aa: CATQSGTEAFF

v_call: TRBV19
j_call: TRBJ2-5
cdr3_aa: CASSIRGNQPQYF

v_call: TRBV5-1
j_call: TRBJ2-7
cdr3_aa: CASSNRDRTYEQYF

v_call: TRBV2
j_call: TRBJ2-5
cdr3_aa: CASRHGPLAGESETQYF

v_call: TRBV5-1
j_call: TRBJ1-1
cdr3_aa: CASTAYETTEAFF

v_call: TRBV4-1
j_call: TRBJ2-7
cdr3_aa: CASSPRTSGGSPYEQYF

v_call: TRBV24-1
j_call: TRBJ2-5
cdr3_aa: CATSDPDRSRETQYF

v_call: TRBV12-5
j_call: TRBJ2-1
cdr3_aa: CASGSRDSYNEQFF

v_call: TRBV6-1
j_call: TRBJ2-5
cdr3_aa: CASSGWEGLETQYF

v_call: TRBV24-1
j_call: TRBJ2-7
cdr3_aa: CATSMTGGRGEQCF

v_call: TRBV15
j_call: TRBJ2-7
cdr3_aa: CATSRRMAPGYEQYF

v_call: TRBV28
j_call: TRBJ2-5
cdr3_aa: CASISGPTQYF